The entry below describes one T cell receptor beta chain. No antigen is known for it. This entry belongs to a study of tumor-infiltrating lymphocytes in localized non-small cell lung cancer. Study details: Each patient gave resected tumor and non-adjacent uninvolved lung tissue.

CDR3 size: 13 residues. Between the trimmed V and J ends, which lost 2 bases and 5 bases, there was a span of 9 bases. Germline CDR1 reads SGHTA; CDR2 reads FQGNSA. Notes on the study in general: Available tissue quantity limited TCR sequencing to a patient subset.

Assay used: immunoSEQ multiplex PCR; TCRdb lists only in-frame clones, some missing. The table shows fewer than 8,000 clones, with about 77% occurring only once. This clonotype was obtained from a human donor with non-small cell lung cancer. The chain employs TRBV7-2 and TRBJ2-5; D uncertain. The sample was lung tumor tissue. The CDR3 is CASSLKTAETQYF. The CDR3 DNA reads as TGTGCCAGCAGCTTAAAAACTGCCGAGACCCAGTACTTC.